The 11 T cell receptor beta chains given below trace back to one sample, sequenced in a study of OX40 agonist ivuxolimab in advanced cancers. Sequenced by immunoSEQ multiplex PCR; TCRdb stores in-frame clones only, minus some. The data contain roughly 66,000 clones, 83% of them seen just once; the ten biggest clones take up 2.5%. Sequenced here: CD4+ or CD8+ T cells sorted from blood, sampled in a trial of the OX40 agonist ivuxolimab. The source of these receptors is an adult with an advanced solid tumor such as melanoma, head and neck, liver or kidney cancer.

Of note for this clone: The missing conserved phenylalanine or tryptophan at the end of this CDR3 makes a read error likely. It is unclear where the CDR3 begins or ends on the DNA, so no DNA is shown, and the CDR3 is as TCRdb lists it. V gene TRBV27 combines with J gene TRBJ2-2; whether TRBD2, the table's D call, matches the DNA was not checked. The CDR3 spans 11 residues, counting both ends. Germline V gene lookup returns CDR1 MNHEY and CDR2 SMNVEV (reference sequence). The CDR3 region is CASSLKRARGS.

The CDR3 protein is CASSETLRTGKFNEQFF. CDR3 DNA: TGTGCCAGCAGTGAAACACTCCGGACAGGGAAGTTCAATGAGCAGTTCTTC. The chain carries TRBV25-1 and TRBJ2-1, with 8 bases aligning to TRBD1. V was pared by 2 bases and J by 6 bases, with 12 bases of the junction left unmatched. The CDR3 is made up of 17 amino acids. Germline CDR1 and CDR2: MGHDK and SYGVNS.

This rearrangement joins TRBV19 to TRBJ2-2, with TRBD1 as a possible D gene (6 bases). This CDR3 contains 14 residues. V lost 7 bases and J lost 6, with 15 bases in between. In germline, CDR1 is LNHDA, CDR2 SQIVND (reference sequence). The CDR3 nucleotides are TGTGCCAGTATCGCACAGGGTTGGGCCGGGGAGCTGTTTTTT. Protein: CASIAQGWAGELFF. The entire variable domain, with the rest obtained from reference TRBV19 and TRBJ2-2, is as follows: DGGITQSPKYLFRKEGQNVTLSCEQNLNHDAMYWYRQDPGQGLRLIYYSQIVNDFQKGDIAEGYSVSREKKESFPLTVTSAQKNPTAFYLCASIAQGWAGELFFGEGSRLTVL.

This clone was seen a handful of times. CDR3 bases: TGTGCCAGCAGCTCGGGGGACCGATCCTACGAGCAGTACTTC. Translated: CASSSGDRSYEQYF. The chain couples TRBV6-5 to TRBJ2-7; perhaps TRBD2 as D (6 bases). The CDR3 is made up of 14 amino acids. Germline values: CDR1 MNHEY, CDR2 SVGAGI. V lost 6 bases to trimming and J lost 1 base, with 13 bases between them.

This clone was seen only a few times. The chain joins TRBV6-1 to TRBJ1-1; D ambiguous. Trimming removed 5 bases from V and 2 bases from J, with 9 bases in between. This CDR3 is 13 amino acids long. The germline V gene encodes CDR1 MNHNS and CDR2 SASEGT. CDR3 bases: TGTGCCAGCAGTCAGACACTCAACACTGAAGCTTTCTTT. Translated, it gives CASSQTLNTEAFF.

The chain is built from TRBV14 and TRBJ2-2; possibly TRBD2 for D (7 bases). Germline V lookup: CDR1 SGHDN, CDR2 FVKESK. The CDR3 is made up of 19 amino acids. Trimming took 6 bases from V and 0 from J, leaving 23 bases between them. CDR3: CASSRPGAGVEANTGELFF. CDR3 bases: TGTGCCAGCAGTCGGCCGGGGGCGGGAGTTGAGGCGAACACCGGGGAGCTGTTTTTT.

V usage is TRBV5-1 and J usage is TRBJ2-1, with TRBD1 matching over 8 bases. V lost 6 bases, J lost 5 bases, and 7 bases stayed unmatched. Germline values: CDR1 SGHRS, CDR2 YFSETQ. The CDR3 spans 14 residues. The CDR3 bases are TGCGCCAGCAAGGACAGGGTGGCCGACAATGAGCAGTTCTTC. Its translation: CASKDRVADNEQFF. The full variable domain, completed using reference TRBV5-1 and TRBJ2-1, is KAGVTQTPRYLIKTRGQQVTLSCSPISGHRSVSWYQQTPGQGLQFLFEYFSETQRNKGNFPGRFSGRQFSNSRSEMNVSTLELGDSALYLCASKDRVADNEQFFGPGTRLTVL.

This clone has more than one count but fewer than ten. The J gene is TRBJ2-3, the V gene TRBV20-1; no definite D call. CDR3 length: 11 residues. V was pared by 6 bases and J by 13 bases, with 17 bases between. Looked up from germline, CDR1 is DFQATT and CDR2 is SNEGSKA (reference sequence). CDR3 in DNA: TGCAGTGCAACAATAGTACCTGGGGAGTATTTT. It yields the protein CSATIVPGEYF.

The chain employs TRBV5-1 and TRBJ2-5; weak D call: TRBD1 (6 bases). V lost 4 bases and J 5 bases, leaving 21 bases between the germline ends. CDR3 length: 16 residues. Looked up from germline, CDR1 is SGHRS and CDR2 is YFSETQ. The CDR3 bases are TGCGCCAGCAGCCCGGCCGGGACAATTTCGACGGAGACCCAGTACTTC. As protein: CASSPAGTISTETQYF.

This clone was detected a few times. The chain has TRBV11-2 and TRBJ2-7; D not certain. This CDR3 spans 12 amino acids. From germline, CDR1 is SGHAT and CDR2 FQNNGV. With 4 bases removed from V and 4 bases from J, the gap between germline ends came to 8 bases. CDR3 protein: CASSSAGYEQYF. The CDR3 DNA reads as TGTGCCAGCAGCTCCGCCGGTTACGAGCAGTACTTC.

The chain has TRBV10-1 and TRBJ1-3; D remains ambiguous. Per germline, CDR1 WNHNN and CDR2 SYGVQD (reference sequence). V was pared by 3 bases and J by 2 bases, with 11 bases between. This CDR3 region has 15 residues. The CDR3 nucleotides are TGCGCCAGCAGTGACACGGCCCCGCCTGGAAACACCATATATTTT. Its translation: CASSDTAPPGNTIYF.